This TCR beta chain comes out of a study of blood T cell repertoires in COVID-19. In the study overall: From the United States, Italy and Spain came samples of acute and convalescent COVID-19. T cells, B-cell-depleted T cells, or PBMCs supplied cDNA or gDNA.

Authors' methods: Estimates of nucleated cell counts were drawn from the amplification of reference gene primers. Clones were sequenced by immunoSEQ multiplex PCR, and TCRdb holds only the in-frame ones, with some missing. V, J and clone size reflect that table, while D and trimming were determined from the DNA. Of tens of thousands of clones listed, around 93% are singletons. The CDR3 has 11 residues. The germline V gene has CDR1 SQVTM and CDR2 ANQGSEA. Sequenced sample: peripheral blood. This rearrangement joins TRBV29-1 to TRBJ1-1, with unresolved D. The origin of this receptor is a human donor with active COVID-19. The donor label of this sample is uncertain. This CDR3 is CLARENTEAFF. The CDR3 coding sequence is TGCCTTGCTCGGGAGAACACTGAAGCTTTCTTT.